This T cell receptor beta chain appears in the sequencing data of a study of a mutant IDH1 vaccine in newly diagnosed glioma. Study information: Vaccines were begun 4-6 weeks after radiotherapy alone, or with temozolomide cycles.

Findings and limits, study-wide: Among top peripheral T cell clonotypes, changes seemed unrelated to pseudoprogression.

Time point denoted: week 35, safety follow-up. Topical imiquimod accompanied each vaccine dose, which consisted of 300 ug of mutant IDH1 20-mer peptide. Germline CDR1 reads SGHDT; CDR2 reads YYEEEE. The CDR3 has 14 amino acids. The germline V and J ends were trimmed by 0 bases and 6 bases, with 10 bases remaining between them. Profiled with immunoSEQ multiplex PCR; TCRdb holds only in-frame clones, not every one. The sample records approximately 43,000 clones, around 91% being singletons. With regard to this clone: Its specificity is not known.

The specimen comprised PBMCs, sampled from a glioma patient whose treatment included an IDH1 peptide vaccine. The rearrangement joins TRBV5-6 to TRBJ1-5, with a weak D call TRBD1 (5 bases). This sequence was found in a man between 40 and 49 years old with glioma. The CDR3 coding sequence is TGTGCCAGCAGCTTGGGCAGGGTAAGTCAGCCCCAGCATTTT. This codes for CASSLGRVSQPQHF.